This T cell receptor beta chain was identified during a study of T cell changes during pregnancy in multiple sclerosis. Assay: immunoSEQ multiplex PCR; the TCRdb copy retains only in-frame clones and omits some. Of under 110,000 clones listed, about 89% were seen once; the top ten hold 1.6%. This clonotype was obtained from a female donor with multiple sclerosis, enrolled in a pregnancy study. Sequenced here: peripheral blood, sampled before pregnancy.

The CDR3 nucleotides read TGTGCCAGCAGTTACCCCCGGGACAGTCCCAATGAGCAGTTCTTC. As protein: CASSYPRDSPNEQFF. The V call is TRBV6-6, the J call TRBJ2-1; 7 bases map to TRBD1. J gave up 6 bases and V 2 bases, and 7 bases lay outside the gene matches. The CDR3 loop spans 15 amino acids. The germline V gene encodes CDR1 MNHNY and CDR2 SVGAGI (reference sequence).